This T cell receptor beta chain was sequenced for a study of T cells after yellow fever vaccination. In the study overall: In the case of low-cell-number fractions, SMART-Seq v4 Ultra Low Input was used for preparation.

Each CDR3 protein gets one entry after TCRdb re-called the 5' RACE reads with MiXCR. The table includes 100,000 to 150,000 distinct CDR3 sequences, roughly 15% detected once. Germline V CDR1 and CDR2: MNHEY, SMNVEV (reference sequence). V was clipped by 5 bases and J by 6 bases, with 10 bases between them. This CDR3 has 12 residues. This material consisted of CD8+ T cells sorted from PBMCs, taken 5 days after the yellow fever booster vaccination. The V gene is TRBV27, the J gene TRBJ1-2, with D perhaps TRBD1 (5 bases). This TCR was recovered from a man younger than 35 who received the YFV17D yellow fever vaccine. The CDR3 DNA reads as TGTGCCAGCAGTCTGGGGGGGAATGGCTACACCTTC. Translation gives CASSLGGNGYTF.